Detailed here is one TCR beta chain. Its antigen is not identified. The germline V and J ends were trimmed by 4 bases and 4 bases, with 16 bases remaining between them. Germline V lookup: CDR1 SGHAT, CDR2 FQNNGV. CDR3 length equals 16 residues. This sample is drawn from a study of OX40 agonist ivuxolimab in advanced cancers. Study-level results: Clonal expansion was seen in CD4+ and CD8+ blood T cells by week 6 at 0.1 to 3.0 mg/kg.

Sequenced by immunoSEQ multiplex PCR; TCRdb stores in-frame clones only, minus some. Of some 55,000 clones listed, about four fifths are singletons. This material consisted of CD4+ or CD8+ T cells sorted from blood, taken in a trial of the OX40 agonist ivuxolimab. The J gene is TRBJ2-2, the V gene TRBV11-2; D is possibly TRBD2 (7 bases). The origin of this receptor is an adult with an advanced solid tumor such as melanoma, head and neck, liver or kidney cancer. Written as DNA, the CDR3 is TGTGCCAGCAGCTCGCTCCGGGGGGCGCGCACCGGGGAGCTGTTTTTT. It codes for CASSSLRGARTGELFF.